This T cell receptor (beta chain) was retrieved from a study of chemoradiotherapy in HPV16-positive cancers. Overall study findings and caveats: Candidate HPV-specific clones and E7-related TCR motifs grew in tumor during treatment.

Over chemoradiotherapy, repertoires were sampled more than once. The germline V gene encodes CDR1 MNHEY and CDR2 SVGAGI. This CDR3 is 16 amino acids long. Trimming cost V 0 bases and J 4 bases, with 15 bases left between them. To note about this clone: Its antigen remains unknown.

This table comes from immunoSEQ multiplex PCR, and its TCRdb copy is limited to in-frame clones, with some not included. The sample holds approximately 23,000 clones, over 85% seen once. The source is a human donor with HPV-associated anogenital cancer. The J gene is TRBJ2-5, the V gene TRBV6-5, with D perhaps matching TRBD2 (6 bases). The material sequenced was blood, taken from a patient who underwent chemoradiotherapy. The CDR3, as DNA: TGTGCCAGCAGTTACTCGTCCGGGGGTATAGTAGAGACCCAGTACTTC. As protein: CASSYSSGGIVETQYF.